These 16 T cell receptor beta chains originate from one sample sequenced in a study of metastatic and nonmetastatic thyroid tumors (dated by TCRdb to about 2020). Libraries came from PCR. Sequencing was carried out with an Illumina HiSeq 4000. The raw public data were reprocessed by TCRdb itself: fastp quality trimming at Q25, MiXCR clonotype calling, in-frame beta chains only. This sample comprises roughly 90,000 clones, about 15% of them detected only once. Around 3.3% of the sample goes to the ten largest clones. No treatment had been received by any patient before thyroid surgery. The specimen was blood. All receptors derive from a female donor with papillary thyroid cancer or a benign thyroid nodule (not recorded which). Some clones in this sample may be carry-over from other donors' samples.

In this sample, this clone turned up many times. The gene calls are TRBV11-1 and TRBJ1-2; 10 bases fit TRBD1. The CDR3 loop spans 18 amino acids. Per germline, CDR1 SGHAT and CDR2 FQDESV (reference sequence). V lost 4 bases and J lost 2; bases outside the gene matches: 13. The CDR3 here is CASSSARDRGLFNYGYTF. The CDR3 DNA sequence: TGTGCCAGCAGCTCTGCCCGGGACAGGGGTTTATTCAACTATGGCTACACCTTC.

As for this clone: This may be a read error: a much more frequent sequence differs by one nucleotide. Likely a read error: the CDR3 ends without its conserved phenylalanine or tryptophan. J is TRBJ2-2 and V is TRBV6-2 or TRBV6-3; possibly TRBD1 or TRBD2 for D (5 bases each). Germline CDR1 MNHEY, CDR2 SVGEGT. The length of the CDR3 is 16 residues. The V end lost 0 bases, the J end lost 2 bases, and 10 bases lay between the germline ends. CDR3 in DNA: TGTGCCAGCAGTTACTCGGGACGGGAAAACACCGGGGAGCTGTTTTCT. It translates to CASSYSGRENTGELFS.

This clone was counted many times. The chain is built from TRBV7-9 and TRBJ1-1, with D unclear. V shed 4 bases and J shed 5 bases, with 11 bases lying between them. Germline CDR1 is SEHNR and CDR2 is FQNEAQ (reference sequence). CDR3 length: 13 amino acids. CDR3 sequence reads: CASSSGPRTEAFF. CDR3 nucleotide sequence: TGTGCCAGCAGCTCCGGACCCCGGACTGAAGCTTTCTTT.

This clone was detected ten times or more. This chain uses TRBV19 with TRBJ1-4; the D is unclear. The CDR3 contains 13 residues. Trimming stripped 2 bases from V and 8 bases from J, with 9 bases between. Germline-derived CDR1 and CDR2 are LNHDA and SQIVND (reference sequence). CDR3 loop: CASSILGGEKLFF. The CDR3 region has the DNA TGTGCCAGTAGTATATTGGGCGGGGAAAAACTGTTTTTT. The full variable domain, completed using reference TRBV19 and TRBJ1-4, is DGGITQSPKYLFRKEGQNVTLSCEQNLNHDAMYWYRQDPGQGLRLIYYSQIVNDFQKGDIAEGYSVSREKKESFPLTVTSAQKNPTAFYLCASSILGGEKLFFGSGTQLSVL.

This clone has a count of ten or more. The J gene is TRBJ1-5, the V gene TRBV10-3; no firm D call. The V end was cut by 2 bases, the J end by 9 bases, with 14 bases between. Germline V lookup: CDR1 ENHRY, CDR2 SYGVKD. The CDR3 spans 14 residues. CDR3: CAISEEKPAGPQHF. The CDR3, as DNA: TGTGCCATCAGTGAGGAGAAACCGGCTGGGCCCCAGCATTTT.

The table lists this clone with many counts. The chain has TRBV15 and TRBJ2-4, with 7 bases that match TRBD1. V shed 1 base and J 3 bases; nucleotides not matched to a gene: 6. Germline CDR1 reads LNHNV; CDR2 reads YYDKDF (reference sequence). The CDR3 spans 16 residues. The CDR3 region is CATSRVTGEGKNIQYF. The CDR3 nucleotides read TGTGCCACCAGCAGAGTTACAGGGGAAGGCAAAAACATTCAGTACTTC.

This clone was recorded many times. V gene TRBV28 combines with J gene TRBJ1-5; D ambiguous. The CDR3 sequence is 13 residues long. Trimming removed 8 bases at V and 6 bases at J, with 14 bases between. Germline V gives CDR1 MDHEN, CDR2 SYDVKM. The CDR3: CASGARNRQPQHF. The CDR3, as DNA: TGTGCCAGCGGCGCACGAAACCGTCAGCCCCAGCATTTT.

This clone was counted at least ten times. The chain carries TRBV6-1 and TRBJ1-1; D is perhaps TRBD1 (5 bases). The V end was cut by 6 bases, the J end by 2 bases, with 13 bases between. The CDR3 has 14 residues. The germline V gene has CDR1 MNHNS and CDR2 SASEGT. The CDR3 DNA sequence: TGTGCCAGCAGGCGTAAAGGGGAAAACACTGAAGCTTTCTTT. This encodes CASRRKGENTEAFF.

The chain links TRBV10-1 to TRBJ2-2, with unresolved D. The CDR3 is made up of 13 amino acids. The germline V gene has CDR1 WNHNN and CDR2 SYGVQD (reference sequence). V lost 4 bases and J lost 7, with 10 bases in between. This chain's CDR3 is CASSGRTYGELFF. The CDR3 DNA sequence: TGCGCCAGCAGTGGTAGAACCTACGGGGAGCTGTTTTTT.

A remark on this clone: This may stem from a read error, because a much larger clone lies one nucleotide away. The V call is TRBV7-9, the J call TRBJ2-5, with TRBD2 identical over 10 bases. The germline V gene has CDR1 SEHNR and CDR2 FQNEAQ (reference sequence). V shed 5 bases and J 0 bases; nucleotides not matched to a gene: 9. This CDR3 comprises 17 residues. Written as DNA, the CDR3 is TGTGCCAGCAGCCCTAGGTGTAGCGGGGGGTACCAAGAGACCCAGTACTTC. It specifies CASSPRCSGGYQETQYF.

This clone was observed at least ten times. The chain recombines TRBV2 with TRBJ2-1; D unclear. Trimming took off 3 bases at V and 9 bases at J, with 12 bases between the two ends. Germline V gene sequence: CDR1 SNHLY, CDR2 FYNNEI. This CDR3 region has 13 residues. CDR3 amino acids: CASSDLGRFEQFF. The CDR3, as DNA: TGTGCCAGCAGTGATTTGGGAAGATTTGAGCAGTTCTTC.

This clone was seen many times. The gene calls are TRBV27 and TRBJ1-2; D possibly corresponds to TRBD1 (5 bases). V gave up 6 bases and J gave up 4 bases, with 6 bases separating them. The germline CDR1 and CDR2 sequences are MNHEY and SMNVEV (reference sequence). The CDR3 covers 11 residues. As DNA, the CDR3 is TGTGCCAGCAGAGACAGCTATGGCTACACCTTC. Encoded protein: CASRDSYGYTF.

This clone is categorized as medium-sized (0.01 to 0.1%). The chain couples TRBV7-2 to TRBJ2-7, with D unclear. The V and J ends lost 1 base and 2 bases respectively, with 9 bases between them. This CDR3 has 14 amino acids. Per germline, CDR1 SGHTA and CDR2 FQGNSA. CDR3 bases: TGTGCCAGCAGCTTAGAGAGAGCCACCTACGAGCAGTACTTC. It is translated as CASSLERATYEQYF.

As regards this clone: One base away lies a much larger clone, so this may be a sequencing read error. The gene calls are TRBV30 and TRBJ2-3; D may correspond to TRBD1 or TRBD2 (5 bases each). Trimming stripped 8 bases from V and 5 bases from J, with 14 bases between. The CDR3 spans 12 residues. Per germline, CDR1 GTSNPN and CDR2 SVGIG (reference sequence). The CDR3 spells CAGGPLKDTQYF. CDR3 bases: TGTGCCGGGGGACCGCTCAAAGATACGCAGTATTTT.

This clone showed up many times. Additional DNA sequences in this sample encode the identical CDR3. The V call is TRBV29-1, the J call TRBJ2-1; D is unclear. V lost 4 bases and J 4 bases, leaving 11 bases between the germline ends. The CDR3 is made up of 13 amino acids. Germline CDR1 SQVTM, CDR2 ANQGSEA. The CDR3 is CSVGSRFYNEQFF. The CDR3 DNA sequence: TGCAGCGTTGGGTCGCGGTTTTACAATGAGCAGTTCTTC.

This chain uses TRBV6-2 or TRBV6-3 with TRBJ1-5; D is uncertain. This CDR3 contains 15 residues. Germline lookup yields CDR1 MNHEY and CDR2 SVGEGT. V lost 2 bases and J 4 bases, leaving 12 bases between the germline ends. CDR3 loop: CASSYDAGLNQPQHF. For the CDR3, the DNA is TGTGCCAGCAGTTACGATGCCGGCTTGAATCAGCCCCAGCATTTT.